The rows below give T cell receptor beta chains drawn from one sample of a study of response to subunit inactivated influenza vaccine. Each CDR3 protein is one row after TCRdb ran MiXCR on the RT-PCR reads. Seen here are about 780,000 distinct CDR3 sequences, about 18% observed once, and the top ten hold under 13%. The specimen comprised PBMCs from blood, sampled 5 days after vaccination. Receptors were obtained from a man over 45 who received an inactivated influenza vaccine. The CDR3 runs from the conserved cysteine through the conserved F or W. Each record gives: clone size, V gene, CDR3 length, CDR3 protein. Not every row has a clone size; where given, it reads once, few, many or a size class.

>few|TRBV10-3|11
CAIRVQDEQYF
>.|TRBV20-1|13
CSAKPRVADGYTF
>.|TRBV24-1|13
CATSDPSTDTQYF
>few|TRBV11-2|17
CASSLDTMRPGEETQYF
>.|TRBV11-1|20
CASSQFSGLRTRSSYNEQFF
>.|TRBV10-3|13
CAISEAGGQPQHF
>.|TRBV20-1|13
CSARGQISYEQYF
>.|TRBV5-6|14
CASSSGTLTYEQYF
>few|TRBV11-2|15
CASSSTGAFYNEQFF
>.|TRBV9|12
CASSGAGNEQFF
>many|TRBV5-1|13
CASSPEGQYEQYF
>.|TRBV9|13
CASGLRGDTEAFF
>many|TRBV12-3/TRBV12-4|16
CASSTAGPKNYNEQFF
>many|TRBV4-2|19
CASSQALVAGRINAGELFF
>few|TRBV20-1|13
CSAREGRKAKLFF
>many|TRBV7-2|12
CASSLARGVQFF
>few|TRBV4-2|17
CASSGAEGGLSYNEQFF
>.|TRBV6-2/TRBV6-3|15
CASTSGRAQSGEQYF
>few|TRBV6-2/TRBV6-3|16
CASSYWGTGSDNEQFF
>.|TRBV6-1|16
CASIGNGTGDIYEQYF
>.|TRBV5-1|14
CASSFPSKGETQYF
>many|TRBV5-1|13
CASSLDPRNEQFF
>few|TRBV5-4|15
CASSLGQGFNEKLFF
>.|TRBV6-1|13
CAIAQGMKNIQYF
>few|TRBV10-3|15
CAISESSGHYYGYTF
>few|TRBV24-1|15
CATSDSGQGGDTQYF
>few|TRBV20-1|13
CSAPWRSDNEQFF
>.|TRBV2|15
CASSEVGRGGTEAFF
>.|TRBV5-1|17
CASSSGLAGGYTDTQYF
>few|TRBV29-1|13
CSVIAGVIDTQYF
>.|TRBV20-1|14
CSTYRPTGSQPQHF
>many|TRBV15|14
CATSARTGADTQYF
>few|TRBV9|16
CASSIQPSGREGEQYF
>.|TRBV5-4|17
CASSLGRGRATRNEQFF
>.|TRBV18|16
CASSTDPGAGAYEQYF
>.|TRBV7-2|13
CASSLGAVSPQHF
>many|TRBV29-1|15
CSVATLGGGYYEQYF
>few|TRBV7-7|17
CASSPRPRRRNTGELFF
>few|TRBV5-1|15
CASSSYSGLGNEQYF
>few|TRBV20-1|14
CSARDLGRGTEAFF
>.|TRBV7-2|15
CASSQAGRGADTQYF
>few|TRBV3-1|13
CASSRGQGPEAFF
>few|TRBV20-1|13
CSARDREVDTQYF
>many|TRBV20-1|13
CSARSVTRYGYTF
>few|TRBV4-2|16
CASSQDRDRGTNEQFF
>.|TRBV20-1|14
CSARVHRVRMPLHF
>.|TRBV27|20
CASSSSRGVGAGGFGQPQHF
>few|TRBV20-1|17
CSAGGGDARWGNYGYTF
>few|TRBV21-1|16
CASSKVKTGMAYGYTF
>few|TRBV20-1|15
CSARVRTGVYNEQFF
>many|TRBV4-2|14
CASSQAMGGYGYTF
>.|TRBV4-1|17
CASSQAGTIGANEKLFF
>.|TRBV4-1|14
CASRQTGANYGYTF
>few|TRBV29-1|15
CSVVNPGQGNNEQFF